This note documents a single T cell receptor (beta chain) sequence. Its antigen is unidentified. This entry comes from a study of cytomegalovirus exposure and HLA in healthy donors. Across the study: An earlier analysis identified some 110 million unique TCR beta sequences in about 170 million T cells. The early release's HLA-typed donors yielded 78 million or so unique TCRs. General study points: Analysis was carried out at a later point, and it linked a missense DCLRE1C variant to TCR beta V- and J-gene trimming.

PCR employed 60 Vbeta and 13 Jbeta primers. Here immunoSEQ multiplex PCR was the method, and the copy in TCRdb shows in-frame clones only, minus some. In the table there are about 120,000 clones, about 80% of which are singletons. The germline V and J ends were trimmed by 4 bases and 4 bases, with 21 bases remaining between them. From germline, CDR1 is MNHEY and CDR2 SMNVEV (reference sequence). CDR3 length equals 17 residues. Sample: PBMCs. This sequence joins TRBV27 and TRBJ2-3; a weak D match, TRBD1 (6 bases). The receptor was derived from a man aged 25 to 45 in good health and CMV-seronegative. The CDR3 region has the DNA TGTGCCAGCAGTTCCGACAACAGGGAGTTTCTGGCAGATACGCAGTATTTT. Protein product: CASSSDNREFLADTQYF.